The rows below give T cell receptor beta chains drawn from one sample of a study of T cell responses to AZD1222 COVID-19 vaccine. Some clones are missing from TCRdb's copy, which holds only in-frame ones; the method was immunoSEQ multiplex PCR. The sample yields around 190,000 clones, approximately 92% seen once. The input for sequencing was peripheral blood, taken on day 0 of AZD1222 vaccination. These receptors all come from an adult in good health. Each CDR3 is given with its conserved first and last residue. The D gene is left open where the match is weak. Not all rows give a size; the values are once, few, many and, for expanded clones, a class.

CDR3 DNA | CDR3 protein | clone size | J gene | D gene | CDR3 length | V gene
TGTGCCACCGCGAGGCTCTCTGGAAACACCATATATTTT | CATARLSGNTIYF | NA | TRBJ1-3 | NA | 13 | TRBV10-3
TGCGCCAGCAGCCAAGGGGACAGGGGCAGCTACGAGCAGTACTTC | CASSQGDRGSYEQYF | NA | TRBJ2-7 | TRBD1 | 15 | TRBV4-1
TGTGCCAGCAGCCTTAGCGGGGGGGTAAACGAGCAGTTCTTC | CASSLSGGVNEQFF | once | TRBJ2-1 | TRBD2 | 14 | TRBV28
TGTGCCAGCAGTTTATCGGAACGATTCGAGCAGTACTTC | CASSLSERFEQYF | NA | TRBJ2-7 | NA | 13 | TRBV27
TGTGCCAGCTCACCACCGGGGACCGCCGGGAGGGCTTCCTATGGCTACACCTTC | CASSPPGTAGRASYGYTF | NA | TRBJ1-2 | NA | 18 | TRBV18
TGTGCCAGCAGCCAAGTTTTTAGGGGGCCTTATTCACCCCTCCACTTT | CASSQVFRGPYSPLHF | NA | TRBJ1-6 | TRBD1 | 16 | TRBV3-1/TRBV3-2
TGTGCCAGCTTGTCGGGGACTAGCGACTACAATGAGCAGTTCTTC | CASLSGTSDYNEQFF | NA | TRBJ2-1 | TRBD2 | 15 | TRBV7-2
TGTGCCAGTAGTATAAGGGGCCATAGCAATCAGCCCCAGCATTTT | CASSIRGHSNQPQHF | NA | TRBJ1-5 | NA | 15 | TRBV19
TGTGCCAGCAGCGTAGCTGGACGGGGGGACCACAATGAGCAGTTCTTC | CASSVAGRGDHNEQFF | once | TRBJ2-1 | TRBD2 | 16 | TRBV9
TGCAGTGCCACCGGGACAAACTACGAGCAGTACTTC | CSATGTNYEQYF | NA | TRBJ2-7 | NA | 12 | TRBV29-1
TGTGCCAGCAGCTCGGGACCTGGGATAGAAGGCTACACCTTC | CASSSGPGIEGYTF | NA | TRBJ1-2 | NA | 14 | TRBV7-9
TGCAGCGTACCTCTGGGCGGGGGGGCATCCGAGCAGTACTTC | CSVPLGGGASEQYF | NA | TRBJ2-7 | TRBD2 | 14 | TRBV29-1
TGTGCCAGCAGTCCCAGGGATGAGCAGTTCTTC | CASSPRDEQFF | NA | TRBJ2-1 | NA | 11 | TRBV12-3/TRBV12-4
TGTGCCAGCAGCGTTACAGGGGGCAGCAATTCACCCCTCCACTTT | CASSVTGGSNSPLHF | NA | TRBJ1-6 | TRBD1 | 15 | TRBV3-1/TRBV3-2
TGTGCCAGCTCACCCCAGGGGATGAGGAACTATGGCTACACCTTC | CASSPQGMRNYGYTF | NA | TRBJ1-2 | NA | 15 | TRBV18
TGCGCCAGCAGCCAAGATGGCGGGCAGGGGGACCAGCCCCAGCATTTT | CASSQDGGQGDQPQHF | few | TRBJ1-5 | TRBD1 | 16 | TRBV4-1
TGTGCCAGCAGTCGCAAAACCGGGGAGCTGTTTTTT | CASSRKTGELFF | once | TRBJ2-2 | NA | 12 | TRBV12-3/TRBV12-4
TGTGCCAGCAGCTTTAACCAGGGGGGCTACAATGAGCAGTTCTTC | CASSFNQGGYNEQFF | NA | TRBJ2-1 | NA | 15 | TRBV7-8
TGCGCCAGCAGCTTGGGCGGTACGGAAAATTCACCCCTCCACTTT | CASSLGGTENSPLHF | NA | TRBJ1-6 | NA | 15 | TRBV5-1
TGTGCCAGTACCCCCGCGGGGTCGGGGAAGCCCCAGCATTTT | CASTPAGSGKPQHF | NA | TRBJ1-5 | NA | 14 | TRBV19
TGTGCCGGCGGACGGGATAGCAATCAGCCCCAGCATTTT | CAGGRDSNQPQHF | NA | TRBJ1-5 | NA | 13 | TRBV19
TGCGCCAGCAGCCATGTATTTGGGGGGACAGGGTCATATACTGAAGCTTTCTTT | CASSHVFGGTGSYTEAFF | few | TRBJ1-1 | TRBD1 | 18 | TRBV5-1
TGTGCCAGCAGTTTGGGCAGGGAAAGCAATCAGCCCCAGCATTTT | CASSLGRESNQPQHF | NA | TRBJ1-5 | NA | 15 | TRBV6-5
TGTGCCAGCAGCCCGGACAGGGCTAGACCTGGCTACACCTTC | CASSPDRARPGYTF | NA | TRBJ1-2 | TRBD1 | 14 | TRBV28
TGTGCCAGCAGCCAGCTTATTTATGGCTACACCTTC | CASSQLIYGYTF | NA | TRBJ1-2 | NA | 12 | TRBV3-1/TRBV3-2
TGCGCCAGCAGCCAAGAGTTCGGACAGGGGGCGCGAACTGAAGCTTTCTTT | CASSQEFGQGARTEAFF | once | TRBJ1-1 | TRBD1 | 17 | TRBV4-1
TGTGCCTGGAGTGTGCGGGAGAGTCAGCCCCAGCATTTT | CAWSVRESQPQHF | NA | TRBJ1-5 | NA | 13 | TRBV30